This TCR beta chain was observed in a study of blood T cell repertoires in COVID-19. The table came from immunoSEQ multiplex PCR; TCRdb's copy has only in-frame clones and leaves some out. Found here are 310,000 or so clones, approximately 86% of them singletons; the top ten hold more than 8.5%. V was pared by 4 bases and J by 8 bases, with 3 bases of the junction left unmatched. Germline CDR1 reads SGHRS; CDR2 reads YFSETQ. There are 14 residues in the CDR3. This sequence originates from a woman between 18 and 30 years old who had recovered from COVID-19. The gene calls are TRBV5-1 and TRBJ2-3; TRBD2 agrees at 14 bases. Sample: PBMCs or T cells enriched from blood (not recorded which). This CDR3 is CASSPGLAGVTQYF. CDR3 nucleotide sequence: TGCGCCAGCAGCCCGGGACTAGCGGGGGTTACGCAGTATTTT.